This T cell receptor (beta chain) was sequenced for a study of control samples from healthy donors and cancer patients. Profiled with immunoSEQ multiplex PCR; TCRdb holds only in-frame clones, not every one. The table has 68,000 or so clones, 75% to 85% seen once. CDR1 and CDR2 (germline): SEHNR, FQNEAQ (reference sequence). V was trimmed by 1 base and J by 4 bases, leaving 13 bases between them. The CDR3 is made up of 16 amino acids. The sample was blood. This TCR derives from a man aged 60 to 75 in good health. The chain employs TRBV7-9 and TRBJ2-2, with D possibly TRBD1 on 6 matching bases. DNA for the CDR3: TGTGCCAGCAGCTTAGTCTGGCAGGGGCGCACCGGGGAGCTGTTTTTT. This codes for CASSLVWQGRTGELFF.